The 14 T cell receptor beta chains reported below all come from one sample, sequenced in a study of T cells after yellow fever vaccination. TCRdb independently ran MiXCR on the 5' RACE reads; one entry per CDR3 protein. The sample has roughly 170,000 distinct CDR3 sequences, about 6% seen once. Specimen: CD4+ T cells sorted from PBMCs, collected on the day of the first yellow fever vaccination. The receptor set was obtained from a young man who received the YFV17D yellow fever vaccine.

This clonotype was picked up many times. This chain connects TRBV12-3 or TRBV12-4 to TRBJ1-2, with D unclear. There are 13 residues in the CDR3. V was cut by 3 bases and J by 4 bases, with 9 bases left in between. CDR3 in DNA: TGTGCCAGCAGTTTCCAGGAGAGCTATGGCTACACCTTC. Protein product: CASSFQESYGYTF.

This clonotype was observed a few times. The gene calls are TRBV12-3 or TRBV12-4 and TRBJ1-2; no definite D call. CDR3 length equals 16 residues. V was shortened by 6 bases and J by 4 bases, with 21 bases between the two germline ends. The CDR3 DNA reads TGTGCCAGCAGCCCCCTCGAGCTATCGAATGTCTATGGCTACACCTTC. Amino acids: CASSPLELSNVYGYTF.

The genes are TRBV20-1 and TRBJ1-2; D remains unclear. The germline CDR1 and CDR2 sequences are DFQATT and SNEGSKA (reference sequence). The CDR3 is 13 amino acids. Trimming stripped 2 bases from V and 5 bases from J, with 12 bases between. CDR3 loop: CSARWTDDYGYTF. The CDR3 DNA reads TGCAGTGCTAGATGGACGGACGATTATGGCTACACCTTC.

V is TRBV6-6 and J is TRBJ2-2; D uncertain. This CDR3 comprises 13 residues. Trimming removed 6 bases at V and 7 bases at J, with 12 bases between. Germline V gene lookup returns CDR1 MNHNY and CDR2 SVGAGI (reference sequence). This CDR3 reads CASSQAIGGELFF. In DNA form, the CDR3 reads TGTGCCAGCAGCCAGGCAATTGGCGGGGAGCTGTTTTTT.

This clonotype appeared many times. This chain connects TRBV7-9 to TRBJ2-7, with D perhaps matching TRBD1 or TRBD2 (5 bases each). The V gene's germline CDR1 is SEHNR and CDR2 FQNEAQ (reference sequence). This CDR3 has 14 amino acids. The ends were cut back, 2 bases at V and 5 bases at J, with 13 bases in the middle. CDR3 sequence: CASSLPGPTNEQYV. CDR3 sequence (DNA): TGTGCCAGCAGCTTACCGGGACCAACCAACGAGCAGTACGTC.

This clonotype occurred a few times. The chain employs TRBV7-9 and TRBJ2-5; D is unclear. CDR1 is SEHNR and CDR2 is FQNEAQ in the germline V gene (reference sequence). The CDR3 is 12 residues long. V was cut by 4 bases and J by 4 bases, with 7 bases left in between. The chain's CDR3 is CASSSLAETQYF. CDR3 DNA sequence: TGTGCCAGCAGCTCCCTTGCAGAGACCCAGTACTTC.

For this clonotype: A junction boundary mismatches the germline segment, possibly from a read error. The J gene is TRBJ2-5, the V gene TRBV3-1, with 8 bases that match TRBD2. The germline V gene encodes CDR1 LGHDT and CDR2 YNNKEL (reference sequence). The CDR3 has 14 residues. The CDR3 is CASSQNRDPLGGDF. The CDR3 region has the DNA TGTGCCAGCAGCCAGAACCGGGACCCCCTCGGGGGGGACTTC.

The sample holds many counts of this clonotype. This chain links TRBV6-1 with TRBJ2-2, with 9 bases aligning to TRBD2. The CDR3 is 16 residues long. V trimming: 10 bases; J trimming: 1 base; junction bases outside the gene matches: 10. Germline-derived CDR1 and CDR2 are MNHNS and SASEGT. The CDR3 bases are TGTGCCACCACCGGGCTAGCGGGGAAGAACACCGGGGAGCTGTTTTTT. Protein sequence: CATTGLAGKNTGELFF.

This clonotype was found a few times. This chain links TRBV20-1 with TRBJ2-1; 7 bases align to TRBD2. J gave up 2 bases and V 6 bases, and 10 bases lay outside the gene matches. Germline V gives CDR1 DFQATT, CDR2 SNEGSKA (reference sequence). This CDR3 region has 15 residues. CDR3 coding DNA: TGCAGTGCCCCCGGGGGGTTCACAACCTACAATGAGCAGTTCTTC. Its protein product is CSAPGGFTTYNEQFF.

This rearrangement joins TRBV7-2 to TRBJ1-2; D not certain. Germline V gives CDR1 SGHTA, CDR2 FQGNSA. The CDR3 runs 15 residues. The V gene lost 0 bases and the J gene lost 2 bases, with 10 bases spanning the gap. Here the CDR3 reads CASSLASVGNYGYTF. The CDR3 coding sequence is TGTGCCAGCAGCTTAGCGTCGGTAGGGAACTATGGCTACACCTTC.

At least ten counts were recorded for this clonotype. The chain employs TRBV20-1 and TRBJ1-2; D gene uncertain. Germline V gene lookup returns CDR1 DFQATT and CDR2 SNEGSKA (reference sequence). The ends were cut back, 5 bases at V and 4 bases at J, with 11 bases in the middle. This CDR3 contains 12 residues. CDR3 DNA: TGCAGTGCTGGCGACAAATTCTATGGCTACACCTTC. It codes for CSAGDKFYGYTF.

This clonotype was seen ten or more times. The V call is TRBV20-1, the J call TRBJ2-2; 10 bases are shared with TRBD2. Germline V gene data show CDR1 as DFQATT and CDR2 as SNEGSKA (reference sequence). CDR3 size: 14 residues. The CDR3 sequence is CRAELAGLTGELFF. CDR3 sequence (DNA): TGCAGGGCGGAACTAGCGGGGTTAACCGGGGAGCTGTTTTTT.

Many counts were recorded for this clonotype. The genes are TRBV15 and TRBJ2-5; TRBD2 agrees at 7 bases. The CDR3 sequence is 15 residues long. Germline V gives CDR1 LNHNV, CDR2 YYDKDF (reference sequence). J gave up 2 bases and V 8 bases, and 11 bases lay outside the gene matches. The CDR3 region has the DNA TGTGCCACCCGAAGGGGCGGGGGACGACAAGAGACCCAGTACTTC. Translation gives CATRRGGGRQETQYF. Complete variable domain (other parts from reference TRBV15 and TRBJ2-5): DAMVIQNPRYQVTQFGKPVTLSCSQTLNHNVMYWYQQKSSQAPKLLFHYYDKDFNNEADTPDNFQSRRPNTSFCFLDIRSPGLGDTAMYLCATRRGGGRQETQYFGPGTRLLVL.

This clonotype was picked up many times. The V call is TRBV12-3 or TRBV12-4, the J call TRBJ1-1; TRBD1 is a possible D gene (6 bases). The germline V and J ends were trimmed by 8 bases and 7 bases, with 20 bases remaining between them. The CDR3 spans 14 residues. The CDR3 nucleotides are TGTGCCAGCGGAGGGGGGGTCCCAAGGATTGAAGCTTTCTTT. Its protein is CASGGGVPRIEAFF.